The 6 T cell receptor beta chains presented below share a single source sample, sequenced in a study of CD8+ T cells in alopecia areata. The authors extracted RNA and reverse transcribed it into cDNA as the sequencing template. TCRdb keeps only in-frame clones here, not all; method: immunoSEQ multiplex PCR. The table lists 110,000 to 150,000 clones, around 51% of them singletons. The sequences come from CD4+ T cells sorted from blood, collected at week 0. The receptor set was obtained from a human donor with alopecia areata.

The chain couples TRBV2 to TRBJ1-1; D is unclear. The V end lost 6 bases, the J end lost 11 bases, and 13 bases lay between the germline ends. Germline V gene sequence: CDR1 SNHLY, CDR2 FYNNEI. The CDR3 contains 11 residues. Here the CDR3 DNA reads TGTGCCAGCAGAGAGGGAGATAGGGCTTTCTTT. It codes for CASREGDRAFF.

This sequence joins TRBV29-1 and TRBJ1-3, with 7 bases lining up with TRBD1. The V gene's germline CDR1 is SQVTM and CDR2 ANQGSEA. The CDR3 is made up of 14 amino acids. Losses at the gene ends were 6 bases for V and 2 bases for J; bases not matched to a gene: 7. The CDR3 is CSVAPTGTGNTIYF. The CDR3 DNA reads as TGCAGCGTCGCCCCGACAGGGACTGGAAACACCATATATTTT. The whole variable domain, filled in from reference TRBV29-1 and TRBJ1-3, reads SAVISQKPSRDICQRGTSLTIQCQVDSQVTMMFWYRQQPGQSLTLIATANQGSEATYESGFVIDKFPISRPNLTFSTLTVSNMSPEDSSIYLCSVAPTGTGNTIYFGEGSWLTVV.

This chain links TRBV30 with TRBJ2-1; 7 bases are a match to TRBD2. Unmatched junction bases numbered 13, after V lost 8 bases and J lost 9 bases. This CDR3 has 13 residues. In germline, CDR1 is GTSNPN, CDR2 SVGIG (reference sequence). As DNA, the CDR3 is TGTGCCGGCGGTTGGGGGAGGGCCAGTGAGCAGTTCTTC. Translated, it gives CAGGWGRASEQFF.

The chain couples TRBV9 to TRBJ2-7; D possibly corresponds to TRBD2 (6 bases). Germline values: CDR1 SGDLS, CDR2 YYNGEE. CDR3 length: 15 residues. V was shortened by 3 bases and J by 1 base, with 14 bases between the two germline ends. The CDR3 protein is CASSAAPGRSYEQYF. CDR3 nucleotide sequence: TGTGCCAGCAGCGCAGCGCCGGGGAGGTCCTACGAGCAGTACTTC.

The V and J genes are TRBV4-2 and TRBJ1-2; no reliable D call. Germline CDR1 reads LGHNA; CDR2 reads YNFKEQ. The V gene lost 4 bases and the J gene lost 9 bases, with 6 bases spanning the gap. CDR3 length: 10 residues. Here the CDR3 reads CASSPESYTF. The CDR3 DNA sequence: TGTGCCAGCAGCCCCGAGAGCTACACCTTC.

The chain couples TRBV5-4 to TRBJ2-5; 8 bases align to TRBD1. The CDR3 consists of 15 residues. Germline V gives CDR1 SGHNT, CDR2 YYREEE (reference sequence). V was clipped by 4 bases and J by 5 bases; unmatched bases: 10. The CDR3 here is CASSRRQGSWETQYF. The DNA for the CDR3 is TGTGCCAGCAGCAGAAGACAGGGGAGCTGGGAGACCCAGTACTTC.